The 4 T cell receptor beta chains below were found in one sample sequenced in a study of blood T cell repertoires in COVID-19 (dated by TCRdb to the early 2020s). The library was made by the immunoSEQ multiplex PCR assay. Sourced from immuneACCESS, this table was stored by TCRdb with only in-frame sequences that have V and J called. A share of the clones is absent; for the studies checked, an unresolved V gene accounts for under half, and the remainder has no known explanation. Across this sample there are about 280,000 clones, with 88% seen only once. Jointly, the top ten make up around 2% of the sample. Specimen: PBMCs or T cells enriched from blood (not recorded which). Source of these receptors: a woman in her sixties or seventies in a cohort exposed to, infected with or recovered from COVID-19 (not recorded which).

The V and J genes are TRBV6-5 and TRBJ2-7, with D possibly matching TRBD1 (5 bases). V gave up 6 bases and J gave up 2 bases, with 17 bases separating them. Germline CDR1 and CDR2: MNHEY and SVGAGI. The CDR3 is made up of 15 amino acids. The CDR3 is CASSPFTGSTYEQYF. DNA of the CDR3: TGTGCCAGCAGCCCATTTACAGGTTCCACCTACGAGCAGTACTTC.

The J gene is TRBJ2-7, the V gene TRBV5-4, with TRBD2 as a possible D gene (6 bases). With 5 bases removed from V and 3 bases from J, the gap between germline ends came to 15 bases. CDR1 and CDR2 from the germline V gene are SGHNT and YYREEE (reference sequence). The length of the CDR3 is 14 residues. In DNA form, the CDR3 reads TGTGCCAGCAGTTTCCGAGGGAGGCTCTACGAGCAGTACTTC. It encodes CASSFRGRLYEQYF.

The chain couples TRBV11-2 to TRBJ2-5; 10 bases map to TRBD1. With V trimmed by 1 base and J by 5 bases, 10 bases remained unmatched. Germline assignment: CDR1 SGHAT and CDR2 FQNNGV. CDR3 size: 17 residues. Here the CDR3 reads CASSLGGSTGGFETQYF. CDR3 nucleotide sequence: TGTGCCAGCAGCTTAGGGGGCTCGACAGGGGGCTTTGAGACCCAGTACTTC.

This chain links TRBV12-5 with TRBJ2-7, with TRBD1 matching 7 bases. The trim removed 0 bases at V and 4 bases at J, leaving 15 bases unmatched. Germline CDR1 and CDR2: LGHNT and FRNRAP. The CDR3 extends over 18 amino acids. CDR3 nucleotide sequence: TGTGCTAGTGGTTTGGTAAGGAAGTGGGACAGCACGAGATACGAGCAGTACTTC. Translated, it gives CASGLVRKWDSTRYEQYF.